These T cell receptor beta chains were read from a single sample in a study of T cell repertoires in cytomegalovirus infection. TCRdb fed the reads into MiXCR, producing one record per CDR3 protein. The table records about 310,000 distinct CDR3 sequences, 15% to 20% of them present only once. The material sequenced was PBMCs. The receptors here all came from a human donor in good health (CMV status not recorded). Some clones in this sample may be carry-over from other donors' samples. CDR3s include the opening cysteine and the closing phenylalanine or tryptophan. D genes are given only for firm matches. Expanded clones are given a class, and other clones once, few, many or no size at all.

J gene	V gene	D gene	clone size	CDR3 protein	CDR3 DNA
TRBJ1-3	TRBV7-8	.	few	CASSLVPPSISGNTIYF	TGTGCCAGCAGCTTAGTACCCCCCAGTATCTCTGGAAACACCATATATTTT
TRBJ2-2	TRBV5-4	TRBD1	once	CASSFDRGTTGELFF	TGTGCCAGCAGCTTTGACAGGGGAACAACCGGGGAGCTGTTTTTT
TRBJ1-5	TRBV28	.	many	CASNPTGGMGNQPQHF	TGTGCCAGCAACCCAACGGGGGGTATGGGCAATCAGCCCCAGCATTTT
TRBJ2-4	TRBV20-1	TRBD2	few	CSAPVPLASGGARIQYF	TGCAGTGCTCCCGTCCCTCTGGCTAGCGGGGGGGCACGCATTCAGTACTTC
TRBJ2-7	TRBV11-2	TRBD1	few	CASSSSRGQIYEQYF	TGTGCCAGCAGCTCGAGCCGGGGACAGATCTACGAGCAGTACTTC
TRBJ1-5	TRBV12-3/TRBV12-4	.	many	CASSRNSNQPQHF	TGTGCCAGCAGCCGAAATAGCAATCAGCCCCAGCATTTT
TRBJ2-1	TRBV12-3/TRBV12-4	TRBD2	.	CASSLGTSGWNEQFF	TGTGCCAGCAGTTTAGGGACTAGCGGTTGGAATGAGCAGTTCTTC
TRBJ2-2	TRBV7-8	.	few	CASSLALRGEFGTGELFF	TGTGCCAGCAGCTTAGCGCTCAGGGGAGAATTTGGCACCGGGGAGCTGTTTTTT
TRBJ1-6	TRBV20-1	.	.	CSAPNPGVWGSPLHF	TGCAGTGCCCCTAACCCCGGGGTCTGGGGTTCACCCCTCCACTTT
TRBJ1-2	TRBV19	.	many	CASTSGRAQDYGYTF	TGTGCCAGTACCTCCGGCAGGGCCCAGGACTATGGCTACACCTTC
TRBJ2-5	TRBV7-7	.	many	CASSLYRGVQETQYF	TGTGCTAGCAGCTTATACCGCGGGGTCCAAGAGACCCAGTACTTC
TRBJ2-5	TRBV7-7	TRBD1	many	CASSLSGQGGETQYF	TGTGCTAGCAGCCTCTCCGGACAGGGCGGAGAGACCCAGTACTTC
TRBJ1-2	TRBV7-9	.	few	CASSLAQGEANYGYTF	TGTGCCAGCAGCTTAGCCCAGGGCGAAGCTAACTATGGCTACACCTTC
TRBJ2-7	TRBV6-1	TRBD1	.	CASSVDRGYEQYF	TGTGCCAGCAGTGTGGACAGGGGTTACGAGCAGTACTTC
TRBJ1-4	TRBV4-2	.	many	CASSQDDSYEKLFF	TGTGCCAGCAGCCAAGATGACAGCTATGAAAAACTGTTTTTT
TRBJ2-2	TRBV11-3	TRBD1	.	CASSRDRGTGGELFF	TGTGCCAGCAGCCGGGACAGGGGCACGGGCGGAGAGCTGTTTTTT
TRBJ2-2	TRBV20-1	.	few	CSAREIRQGRGNTGELFF	TGCAGTGCTAGAGAGATCAGGCAGGGTAGAGGGAACACCGGGGAGCTGTTTTTT
TRBJ1-2	TRBV2	.	.	CASQGDEYGYTF	TGTGCCAGCCAAGGCGACGAGTATGGCTACACCTTC
TRBJ1-6	TRBV7-6	TRBD1	many	CASSPDRDRGSPLHF	TGTGCCAGCAGCCCAGACCGGGACAGGGGTTCACCCCTCCACTTT
TRBJ1-2	TRBV4-2	.	many	CASSQNRDSRGYTF	TGTGCCAGCAGCCAAAACAGGGATTCGCGTGGCTACACCTTC
TRBJ2-5	TRBV20-1	.	.	CSARDAGRQETQYF	TGCAGTGCTAGAGACGCGGGACGTCAAGAGACCCAGTACTTC
TRBJ1-2	TRBV7-2	.	many	CASSLGVGGSYGYTF	TGTGCCAGCAGCTTAGGGGTCGGGGGGTCCTATGGCTACACCTTC
TRBJ2-7	TRBV4-2	TRBD1	many	CASSPGGRTYEQYF	TGTGCCAGCAGCCCAGGGGGCAGGACCTACGAGCAGTACTTC
TRBJ2-1	TRBV12-3/TRBV12-4	.	few	CASAERTYNEQFF	TGTGCCAGCGCGGAAAGAACCTACAATGAGCAGTTCTTC
TRBJ2-3	TRBV7-2	TRBD2	few	CASSLGGLAVLYF	TGTGCCAGCAGCTTAGGTGGACTAGCGGTCTTGTATTTT
TRBJ1-5	TRBV19	.	many	CASSWGNRPQHF	TGTGCCAGTAGTTGGGGAAACCGGCCCCAGCATTTT
TRBJ1-5	TRBV4-2	.	many	CASSQEGRFNQPQHF	TGTGCCAGCAGCCAAGAGGGGCGCTTCAATCAGCCCCAGCATTTT
TRBJ2-7	TRBV6-5	TRBD1	.	CASRRASTGYYEQYF	TGTGCCAGCAGACGTGCCTCGACAGGGTACTACGAGCAGTACTTC
TRBJ2-3	TRBV7-9	.	few	CASSLMEGADTQYF	TGTGCCAGCAGCTTAATGGAGGGCGCAGATACGCAGTATTTT
TRBJ1-1	TRBV7-2	TRBD1	.	CASTLRQGNTEAFF	TGTGCCAGCACCCTCCGACAGGGGAACACTGAAGCTTTCTTT
TRBJ1-2	TRBV12-3/TRBV12-4	TRBD1	many	CASRTGAGGGYTF	TGTGCCAGCAGGACAGGGGCGGGAGGTGGCTACACCTTC
TRBJ2-3	TRBV18	.	few	CASSQAGDTQYF	TGTGCCAGCTCGCAGGCCGGGGATACGCAGTATTTT
TRBJ2-5	TRBV20-1	TRBD2	.	CSARDAGGQETQYF	TGCAGTGCTAGAGATGCGGGGGGCCAAGAGACCCAGTACTTC
TRBJ2-5	TRBV7-2	TRBD2	many	CASSERLAGGRETQYF	TGTGCCAGCAGCGAAAGACTAGCGGGGGGGCGGGAGACCCAGTACTTC
TRBJ2-5	TRBV7-2	.	many	CASSSTREETQYF	TGTGCCAGCAGCTCGACTAGAGAGGAGACCCAGTACTTC
TRBJ1-2	TRBV6-1	.	many	CASSVGGFYGYTF	TGTGCCAGCAGTGTCGGAGGGTTCTATGGCTACACCTTC
TRBJ2-7	TRBV6-2/TRBV6-3	TRBD1	few	CASNLKGTGISYEQYF	TGTGCCAGCAACCTGAAGGGGACAGGGATATCCTACGAGCAGTACTTC
TRBJ2-1	TRBV5-4	TRBD2	.	CASSLVASGYNEQFF	TGTGCCAGCAGCTTGGTGGCTAGCGGATACAATGAGCAGTTCTTC
TRBJ1-1	TRBV7-2	TRBD1	.	CASSARGQNTEAFF	TGTGCCAGCAGCGCCAGGGGGCAGAACACTGAAGCTTTCTTT
TRBJ2-1	TRBV29-1	TRBD2	.	CSVPLAGGPYNEQFF	TGCAGCGTGCCACTAGCGGGGGGACCCTACAATGAGCAGTTCTTC
TRBJ2-3	TRBV23-1	.	many	CASREGQRSTDTQYF	TGCGCCAGCAGGGAGGGACAGCGGAGCACAGATACGCAGTATTTT
TRBJ1-6	TRBV7-9	.	many	CASSTGSVANSPLHF	TGTGCCAGCAGCACCGGTTCGGTGGCAAACTCACCCCTCCACTTT
TRBJ1-2	TRBV2	.	.	CASSLDRSRGYTF	TGTGCCAGCAGTCTCGACCGTTCCCGGGGCTACACCTTC
TRBJ1-5	TRBV7-2	.	many	CASNYNSNQPQHF	TGTGCCAGCAACTATAATAGCAATCAGCCCCAGCATTTT
TRBJ1-5	TRBV7-9	.	few	CASSPGGGLHQPQHF	TGTGCCAGCAGCCCCGGGGGGGGGCTACACCAGCCCCAGCATTTT
TRBJ1-1	TRBV7-9	.	.	CASSAGTENTEAFF	TGTGCCAGCAGCGCCGGGACGGAAAACACTGAAGCTTTCTTT